Below are 16 T cell receptor beta chains sequenced from a single sample in a study of T-cell reconstitution after alpha-beta-depleted transplantation in children (dated by TCRdb to the mid-2010s). This sample's treatment or condition label indicates: allogeneic hematopoietic cell transplantation with graft depleted of TCRalphabeta T cells and CD19 B cells. The library was produced with PCR. Instrument on record: Illumina HiSeq 2500. To normalize quantification of the TCRbeta repertoire, the TCR libraries were built with molecular barcoding that relied on unique molecular identifiers. The raw public reads went through TCRdb reprocessing: fastp at Q25, MiXCR clone calling, in-frame beta chains kept. Entries are consolidated by CDR3 protein sequence, retaining the most common genes and DNA. The table for this sample lists some 830,000 distinct CDR3 sequences; approximately 15% of them were counted only once. Clones ranked in the top ten supply just under 5% of the sample.

Sequences were derived from PBMCs, mostly from graft donor cells, sampled 360 days after TCRalphabeta/CD19-depleted stem cell transplant. Receptor source: a male patient younger than 18 who had a stem cell transplant for acute lymphoblastic leukemia, so the T cells may come from the graft donor.

The chain recombines TRBV6-5 with TRBJ2-5, with D possibly being TRBD1 or TRBD2 (5 bases each). Germline CDR1 and CDR2: MNHEY and SVGAGI. This CDR3 is built from 17 residues. V lost 0 bases to trimming and J lost 2 bases, with 16 bases between them. The DNA of the CDR3 is TGTGCCAGCAGTTACTCGGGGGTATTCAAGCGGCAAGAGACCCAGTACTTC. Translated: CASSYSGVFKRQETQYF.

The chain carries TRBV2 and TRBJ2-1, with 10 bases identical to TRBD1. CDR1 is SNHLY and CDR2 is FYNNEI in the germline V gene. With V trimmed by 5 bases and J by 4 bases, 5 bases remained unmatched. This CDR3 is 15 amino acids long. The CDR3 protein is CASSSGDRGYNEQFF. CDR3 nucleotide sequence: TGTGCCAGCAGTTCCGGGGACAGGGGTTACAATGAGCAGTTCTTC. The full variable domain, with the rest looked up from reference TRBV2 and TRBJ2-1, is EPEVTQTPSHQVTQMGQEVILRCVPISNHLYFYWYRQILGQKVEFLVSFYNNEISEKSEIFDDQFSVERPDGSNFTLKIRSTKLEDSAMYFCASSSGDRGYNEQFFGPGTRLTVL.

The rearrangement joins TRBV5-1 to TRBJ1-2; no definite D call. CDR1 is SGHRS and CDR2 is YFSETQ in the germline V gene. This CDR3 is 16 amino acids long. V was clipped by 2 bases and J by 4 bases, with 18 bases between them. The DNA of the CDR3 is TGCGCCAGCAGCTTCGCCCTCCTGGATATGACCTATGGCTACACCTTC. This sequence encodes CASSFALLDMTYGYTF.

The V call is TRBV5-1, the J call TRBJ2-5, with D tentatively TRBD1 or TRBD2 (7 bases each). Trimming took 0 bases from V and 3 from J, leaving 15 bases between them. CDR3 length: 16 residues. Germline V lookup: CDR1 SGHRS, CDR2 YFSETQ. The CDR3 reads CASSLDWQGGEETQYF. The CDR3 DNA sequence: TGCGCCAGCAGCTTGGATTGGCAGGGGGGGGAAGAGACCCAGTACTTC.

This chain connects TRBV28 to TRBJ2-2; 12 bases are shared with TRBD2. CDR1 is MDHEN and CDR2 is SYDVKM in the germline V gene. With V trimmed by 6 bases and J by 7 bases, 9 bases remained unmatched. The CDR3 covers 16 residues. The DNA for the CDR3 is TGTGCCAGCAGCCGTCTAGCGGGAGGGCTGGACGGGGAGCTGTTTTTT. This codes for CASSRLAGGLDGELFF. Filled out from reference TRBV28 and TRBJ2-2, the complete variable domain reads DVKVTQSSRYLVKRTGEKVFLECVQDMDHENMFWYRQDPGLGLRLIYFSYDVKMKEKGDIPEGYSVSREKKERFSLILESASTNQTSMYLCASSRLAGGLDGELFFGEGSRLTVL.

V and J are TRBV20-1 and TRBJ2-3; 8 positions agree with TRBD2. V lost 6 bases to trimming and J lost 6 bases; unmatched junction nucleotides: 11. Per germline, CDR1 DFQATT and CDR2 SNEGSKA (reference sequence). There are 14 residues in the CDR3. CDR3 sequence (DNA): TGCAGTGCCCGCCTAGCGGGTGCGATTGATACGCAGTATTTT. It translates to CSARLAGAIDTQYF.

CDR3 loop: CSAAWTGEGQPQHF. The CDR3, as DNA: TGCAGTGCTGCTTGGACAGGGGAGGGACAGCCCCAGCATTTT. The chain joins TRBV20-1 to TRBJ1-5, with TRBD1 matching 9 bases. V trimming: 5 bases; J trimming: 7 bases; junction bases outside the gene matches: 9. Germline V gives CDR1 DFQATT, CDR2 SNEGSKA (reference sequence). This CDR3 comprises 14 residues.

This chain connects TRBV4-1 to TRBJ2-5, with D possibly TRBD2 on 5 matching bases. This CDR3 comprises 13 residues. The ends were cut back, 4 bases at V and 4 bases at J, with 10 bases in the middle. CDR1 is MGHRA and CDR2 is YSYEKL in the germline V gene. DNA of the CDR3: TGCGCCAGCAGCCCCGGGGTCCCAGAGACCCAGTACTTC. Protein: CASSPGVPETQYF.

The chain employs TRBV14 and TRBJ2-6; the D is unclear. CDR3 length: 19 amino acids. V was pared by 0 bases and J by 0 bases, with 15 bases between. Germline-derived CDR1 and CDR2 are SGHDN and FVKESK. The CDR3 DNA reads TGTGCCAGCAGCCAAGAGGGAACGAGATCTAGCTCTGGGGCCAACGTCCTGACTTTC. Residues: CASSQEGTRSSSGANVLTF.

This clonotype has a handful of counts. Because it lacks the conserved phenylalanine or tryptophan at the end, this CDR3 is likely a read error. No DNA is shown, since the ends of the CDR3 on it are uncertain; the CDR3 is the one TCRdb lists. This rearrangement joins TRBV29-1 to TRBJ2-7; the tabulated D call, TRBD1, remains unverified against the DNA. A total of 9 residues make up the CDR3, ends included. The germline gives CDR1 SQVTM, CDR2 ANQGSEA. The CDR3 loop reads CSVPPGYSA.

This clonotype was observed a handful of times. The rearrangement uses TRBV7-9 and TRBJ2-2, with 10 positions matching TRBD2. With 4 bases clipped from V and 5 bases from J, the junction kept 10 bases outside the gene matches. The CDR3 is made up of 17 amino acids. In germline, CDR1 is SEHNR, CDR2 FQNEAQ (reference sequence). CDR3 sequence reads: CASSSRNALAGTGELFF. The CDR3 DNA reads TGTGCCAGCAGCTCACGCAACGCACTAGCGGGAACCGGGGAGCTGTTTTTT.

This clonotype was picked up a small number of times. V usage is TRBV29-1 and J usage is TRBJ2-7; 9 nucleotides agree with TRBD1. V shed 4 bases and J 5 bases; nucleotides not matched to a gene: 3. The V gene's germline CDR1 is SQVTM and CDR2 ANQGSEA. The CDR3 spans 12 residues. The CDR3 nucleotides read TGCAGCGTTGGGACAGGGGTGGACGAGCAGTACTTC. Its translation: CSVGTGVDEQYF.

This clonotype appeared many times. The V call is TRBV24-1, the J call TRBJ2-2; weak D call: TRBD1 (6 bases). There are 15 residues in the CDR3. The germline V gene encodes CDR1 KGHDR and CDR2 SFDVKD. Between the trimmed V and J ends, which lost 4 bases and 6 bases, there was a span of 14 bases. The CDR3 loop is CATSEAAGQPGELFF. CDR3 bases: TGTGCCACCAGTGAGGCCGCCGGACAGCCCGGGGAGCTGTTTTTT.

This clonotype was detected ten times or more. The chain is built from TRBV12-3 or TRBV12-4 and TRBJ2-7, with D perhaps matching TRBD1 (6 bases). CDR3 length: 13 residues. The V end was cut by 3 bases, the J end by 2 bases, with 8 bases between. The CDR3 DNA reads as TGTGCCAGCAGTTTTGGGGGCCCCTACGAGCAGTACTTC. This translates into CASSFGGPYEQYF.

The J gene is TRBJ2-3, the V gene TRBV24-1, with a weak D call TRBD2 (6 bases). The CDR3 is 17 amino acids. Germline V gene sequence: CDR1 KGHDR, CDR2 SFDVKD. Between the trimmed V and J ends, which lost 0 bases and 2 bases, there was a span of 14 bases. CDR3 coding DNA: TGTGCCACCAGTGATTTGTCCAGCGGGTTAAACACAGATACGCAGTATTTT. Residues: CATSDLSSGLNTDTQYF.

J is TRBJ2-1 and V is TRBV20-1, with TRBD2 matching 7 bases. The junction had 13 bases not matched to a gene; V was cut back by 7 bases and J by 7 bases. Germline values: CDR1 DFQATT, CDR2 SNEGSKA (reference sequence). The CDR3 runs to 14 residues. CDR3: CSVRASGGRNEQFF. The CDR3 DNA is TGCAGTGTCCGGGCATCGGGAGGCCGGAATGAGCAGTTCTTC.